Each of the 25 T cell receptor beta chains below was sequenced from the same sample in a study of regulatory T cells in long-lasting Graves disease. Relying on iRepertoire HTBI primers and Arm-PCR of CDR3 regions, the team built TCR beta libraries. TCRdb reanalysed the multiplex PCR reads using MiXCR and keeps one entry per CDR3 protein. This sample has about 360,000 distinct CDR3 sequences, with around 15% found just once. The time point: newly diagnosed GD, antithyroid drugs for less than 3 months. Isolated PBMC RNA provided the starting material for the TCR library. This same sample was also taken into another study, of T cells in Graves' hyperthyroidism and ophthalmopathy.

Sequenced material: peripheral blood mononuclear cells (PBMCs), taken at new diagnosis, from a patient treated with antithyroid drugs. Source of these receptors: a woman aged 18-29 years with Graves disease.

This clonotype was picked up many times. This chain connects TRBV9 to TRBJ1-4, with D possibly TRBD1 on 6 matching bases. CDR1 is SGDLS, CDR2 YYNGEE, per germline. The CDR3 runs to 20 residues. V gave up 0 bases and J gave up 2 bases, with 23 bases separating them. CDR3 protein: CASSVARSKDSLATNEKLFF. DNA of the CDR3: TGTGCCAGCAGCGTAGCGAGGTCCAAGGACAGTCTCGCGACTAATGAAAAACTGTTTTTT.

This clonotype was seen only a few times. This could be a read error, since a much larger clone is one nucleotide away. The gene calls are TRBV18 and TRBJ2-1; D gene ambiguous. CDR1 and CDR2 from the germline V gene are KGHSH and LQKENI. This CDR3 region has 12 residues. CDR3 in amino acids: CASSPRENEQSF. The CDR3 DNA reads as TGTGCCAGCTCACCACGAGAAAATGAGCAGTCCTTC.

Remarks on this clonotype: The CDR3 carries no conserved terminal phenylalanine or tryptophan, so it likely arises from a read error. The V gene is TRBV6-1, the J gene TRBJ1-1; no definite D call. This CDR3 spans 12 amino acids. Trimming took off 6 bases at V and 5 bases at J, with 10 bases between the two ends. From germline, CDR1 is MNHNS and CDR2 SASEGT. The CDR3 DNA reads TGTGCCAGCAGCCGGCTAGGGACTGAAGCTTTCCTT. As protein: CASSRLGTEAFL.

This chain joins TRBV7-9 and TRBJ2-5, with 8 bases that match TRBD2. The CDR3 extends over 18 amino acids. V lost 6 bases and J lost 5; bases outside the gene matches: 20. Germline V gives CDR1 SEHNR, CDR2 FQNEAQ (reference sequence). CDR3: CASSEIRTGTSRAETQYF. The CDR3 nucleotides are TGTGCCAGCAGTGAAATCCGAACCGGGACTAGTCGGGCGGAGACCCAGTACTTC.

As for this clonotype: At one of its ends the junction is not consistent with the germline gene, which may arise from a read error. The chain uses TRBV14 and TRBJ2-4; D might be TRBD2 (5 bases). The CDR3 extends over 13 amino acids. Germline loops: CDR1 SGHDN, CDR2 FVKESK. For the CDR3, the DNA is TGTGCCAGCGGCCAAGATCCGGGGAACATTCAGTACTTC. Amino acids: CASGQDPGNIQYF.

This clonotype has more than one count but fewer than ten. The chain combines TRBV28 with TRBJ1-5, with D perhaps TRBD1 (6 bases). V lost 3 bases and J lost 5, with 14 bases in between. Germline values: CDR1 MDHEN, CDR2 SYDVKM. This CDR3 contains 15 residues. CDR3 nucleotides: TGTGCCAGCAGTTTCGGGGGCCACTGGGATCAGCCCCAGCATTTT. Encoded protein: CASSFGGHWDQPQHF.

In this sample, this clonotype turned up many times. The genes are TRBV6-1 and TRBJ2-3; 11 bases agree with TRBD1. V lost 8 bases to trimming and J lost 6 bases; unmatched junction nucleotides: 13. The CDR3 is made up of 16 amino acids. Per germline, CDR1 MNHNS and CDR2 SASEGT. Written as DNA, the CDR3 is TGTGCCAGCGAGCAAGACCCGGGACAGGGGGGGGATACGCAGTATTTT. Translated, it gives CASEQDPGQGGDTQYF.

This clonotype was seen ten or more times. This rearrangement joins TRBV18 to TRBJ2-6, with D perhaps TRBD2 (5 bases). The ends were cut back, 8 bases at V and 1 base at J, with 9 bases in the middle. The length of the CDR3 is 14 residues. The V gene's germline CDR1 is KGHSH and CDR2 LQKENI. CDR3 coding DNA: TGTGCCAGCGAAAGGGAGTCTGGGGCCAACGTCCTGACTTTC. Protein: CASERESGANVLTF. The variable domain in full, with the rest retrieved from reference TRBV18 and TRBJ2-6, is NAGVMQNPRHLVRRRGQEARLRCSPMKGHSHVYWYRQLPEEGLKFMVYLQKENIIDESGMPKERFSAEFPKEGPSILRIQQVVRGDSAAYFCASERESGANVLTFGAGSRLTVL.

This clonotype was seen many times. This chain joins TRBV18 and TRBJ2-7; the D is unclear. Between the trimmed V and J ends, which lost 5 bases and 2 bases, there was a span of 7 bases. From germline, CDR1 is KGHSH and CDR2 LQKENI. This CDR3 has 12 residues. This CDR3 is CASSAVPYEQYF. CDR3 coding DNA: TGTGCCAGCTCAGCTGTACCCTACGAGCAGTACTTC.

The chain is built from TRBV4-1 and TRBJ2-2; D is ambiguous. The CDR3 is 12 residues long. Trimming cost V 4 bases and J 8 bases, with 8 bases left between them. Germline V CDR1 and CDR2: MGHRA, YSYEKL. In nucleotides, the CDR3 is TGCGCCAGCAGCCTTATGATGGGGGAGCTGTTTTTT. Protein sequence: CASSLMMGELFF.

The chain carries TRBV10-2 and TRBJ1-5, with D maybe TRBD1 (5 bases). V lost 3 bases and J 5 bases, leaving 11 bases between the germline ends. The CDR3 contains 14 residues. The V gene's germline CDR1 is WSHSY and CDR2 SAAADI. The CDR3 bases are TGCGCCAGCAGTGACGGCAGGGCTGATCAGCCCCAGCATTTT. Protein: CASSDGRADQPQHF.

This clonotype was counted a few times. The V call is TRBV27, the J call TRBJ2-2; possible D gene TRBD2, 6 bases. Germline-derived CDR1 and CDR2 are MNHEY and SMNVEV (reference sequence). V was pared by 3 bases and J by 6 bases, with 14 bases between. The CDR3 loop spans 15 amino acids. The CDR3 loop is CASSFSGVYAGELFF. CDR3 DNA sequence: TGTGCCAGCAGTTTCTCGGGAGTTTACGCCGGGGAGCTGTTTTTT.

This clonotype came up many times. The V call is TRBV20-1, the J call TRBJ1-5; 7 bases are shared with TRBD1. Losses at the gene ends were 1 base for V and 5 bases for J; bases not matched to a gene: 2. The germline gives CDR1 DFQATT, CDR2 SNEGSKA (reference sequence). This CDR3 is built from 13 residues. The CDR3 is CSARAGTDQPQHF. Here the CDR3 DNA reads TGCAGTGCTAGAGCCGGGACAGATCAGCCCCAGCATTTT.

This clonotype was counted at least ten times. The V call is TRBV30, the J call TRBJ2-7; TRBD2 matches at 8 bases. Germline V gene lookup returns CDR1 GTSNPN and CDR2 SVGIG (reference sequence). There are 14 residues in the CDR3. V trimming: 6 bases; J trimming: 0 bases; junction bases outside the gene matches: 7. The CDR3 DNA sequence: TGTGCCTGTGCGATAGCGGGGAGCTCCTACGAGCAGTACTTC. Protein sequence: CACAIAGSSYEQYF.

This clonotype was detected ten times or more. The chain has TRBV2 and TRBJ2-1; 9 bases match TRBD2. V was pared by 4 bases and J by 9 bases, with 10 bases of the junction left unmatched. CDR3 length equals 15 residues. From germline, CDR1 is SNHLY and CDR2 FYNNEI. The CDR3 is CASSGGGGAVTEQFF. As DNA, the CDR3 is TGTGCCAGCAGTGGGGGCGGGGGGGCTGTAACTGAGCAGTTCTTC.

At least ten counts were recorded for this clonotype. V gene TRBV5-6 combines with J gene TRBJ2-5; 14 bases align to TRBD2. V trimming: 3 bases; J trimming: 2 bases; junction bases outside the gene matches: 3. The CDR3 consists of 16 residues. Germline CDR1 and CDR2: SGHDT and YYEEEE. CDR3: CASSSWTSGGQETQYF. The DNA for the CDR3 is TGTGCCAGCAGCTCCTGGACTAGCGGGGGGCAAGAGACCCAGTACTTC.

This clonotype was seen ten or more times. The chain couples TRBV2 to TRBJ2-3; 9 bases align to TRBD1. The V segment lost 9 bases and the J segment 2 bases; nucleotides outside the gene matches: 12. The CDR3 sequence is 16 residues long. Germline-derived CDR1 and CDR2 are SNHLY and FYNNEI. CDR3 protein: CASRGDRGINTDTQYF. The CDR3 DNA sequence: TGTGCCAGTCGAGGTGACAGGGGGATTAACACAGATACGCAGTATTTT.

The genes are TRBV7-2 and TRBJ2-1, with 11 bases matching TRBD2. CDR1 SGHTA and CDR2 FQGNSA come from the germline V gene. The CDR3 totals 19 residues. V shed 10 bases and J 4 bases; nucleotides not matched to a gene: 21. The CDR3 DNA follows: TGTGCCATCCGCCGAACGGGGGGACTAGCGGAGGGGGGGTACAATGAGCAGTTCTTC. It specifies CAIRRTGGLAEGGYNEQFF.

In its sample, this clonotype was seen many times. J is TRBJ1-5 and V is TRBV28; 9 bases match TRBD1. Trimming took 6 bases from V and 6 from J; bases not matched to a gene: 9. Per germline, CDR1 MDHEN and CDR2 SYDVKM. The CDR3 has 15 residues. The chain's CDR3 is CASSLQGAQGQPQHF. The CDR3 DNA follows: TGTGCCAGCAGCCTACAGGGGGCGCAGGGTCAGCCCCAGCATTTT.

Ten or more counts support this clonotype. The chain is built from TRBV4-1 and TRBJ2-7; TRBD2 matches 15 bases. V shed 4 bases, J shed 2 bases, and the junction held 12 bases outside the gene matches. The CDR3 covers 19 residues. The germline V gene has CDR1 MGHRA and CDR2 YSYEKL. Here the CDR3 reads CASSLRDAGLAGGPYEQYF. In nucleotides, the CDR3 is TGCGCCAGCAGCCTTCGGGACGCCGGACTAGCGGGAGGGCCCTACGAGCAGTACTTC.

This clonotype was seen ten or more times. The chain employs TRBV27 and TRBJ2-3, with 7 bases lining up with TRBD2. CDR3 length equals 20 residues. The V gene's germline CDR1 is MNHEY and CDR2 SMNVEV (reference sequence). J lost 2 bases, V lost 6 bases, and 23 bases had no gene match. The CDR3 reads CASRMSNVVGRDYLTDTQYF. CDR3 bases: TGTGCCAGCAGAATGTCAAACGTGGTTGGCCGGGACTATCTCACAGATACGCAGTATTTT.

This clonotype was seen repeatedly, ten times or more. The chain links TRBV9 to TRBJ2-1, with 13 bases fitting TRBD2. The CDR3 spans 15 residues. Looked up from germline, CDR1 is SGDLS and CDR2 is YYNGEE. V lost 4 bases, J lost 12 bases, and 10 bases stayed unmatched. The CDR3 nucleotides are TGTGCCAGCAGCTCCGGGACTAGCGGGGAAGGACGGCAGTTCTTC. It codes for CASSSGTSGEGRQFF.

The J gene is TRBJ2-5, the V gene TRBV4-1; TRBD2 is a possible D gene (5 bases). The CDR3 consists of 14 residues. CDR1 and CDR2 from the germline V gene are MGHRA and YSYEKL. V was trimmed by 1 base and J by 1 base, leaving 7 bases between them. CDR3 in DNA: TGCGCCAGCAGCCAAGTAGGACTCCAAGAGACCCAGTACTTC. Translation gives CASSQVGLQETQYF.

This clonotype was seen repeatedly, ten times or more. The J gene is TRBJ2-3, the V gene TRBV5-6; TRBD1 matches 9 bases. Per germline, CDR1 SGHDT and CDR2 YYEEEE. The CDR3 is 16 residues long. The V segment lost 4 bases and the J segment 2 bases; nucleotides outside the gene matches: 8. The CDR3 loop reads CASSQHTGGFTDTQYF. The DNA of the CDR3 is TGTGCCAGCAGCCAACATACAGGGGGCTTCACAGATACGCAGTATTTT.

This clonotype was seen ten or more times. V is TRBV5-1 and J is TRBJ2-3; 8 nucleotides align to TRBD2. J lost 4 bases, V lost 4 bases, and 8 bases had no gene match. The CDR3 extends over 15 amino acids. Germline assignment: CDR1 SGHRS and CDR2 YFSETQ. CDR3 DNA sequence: TGCGCCAGCAGCCCGAGGGCGGGGGGCCCAGATACGCAGTATTTT. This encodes CASSPRAGGPDTQYF.